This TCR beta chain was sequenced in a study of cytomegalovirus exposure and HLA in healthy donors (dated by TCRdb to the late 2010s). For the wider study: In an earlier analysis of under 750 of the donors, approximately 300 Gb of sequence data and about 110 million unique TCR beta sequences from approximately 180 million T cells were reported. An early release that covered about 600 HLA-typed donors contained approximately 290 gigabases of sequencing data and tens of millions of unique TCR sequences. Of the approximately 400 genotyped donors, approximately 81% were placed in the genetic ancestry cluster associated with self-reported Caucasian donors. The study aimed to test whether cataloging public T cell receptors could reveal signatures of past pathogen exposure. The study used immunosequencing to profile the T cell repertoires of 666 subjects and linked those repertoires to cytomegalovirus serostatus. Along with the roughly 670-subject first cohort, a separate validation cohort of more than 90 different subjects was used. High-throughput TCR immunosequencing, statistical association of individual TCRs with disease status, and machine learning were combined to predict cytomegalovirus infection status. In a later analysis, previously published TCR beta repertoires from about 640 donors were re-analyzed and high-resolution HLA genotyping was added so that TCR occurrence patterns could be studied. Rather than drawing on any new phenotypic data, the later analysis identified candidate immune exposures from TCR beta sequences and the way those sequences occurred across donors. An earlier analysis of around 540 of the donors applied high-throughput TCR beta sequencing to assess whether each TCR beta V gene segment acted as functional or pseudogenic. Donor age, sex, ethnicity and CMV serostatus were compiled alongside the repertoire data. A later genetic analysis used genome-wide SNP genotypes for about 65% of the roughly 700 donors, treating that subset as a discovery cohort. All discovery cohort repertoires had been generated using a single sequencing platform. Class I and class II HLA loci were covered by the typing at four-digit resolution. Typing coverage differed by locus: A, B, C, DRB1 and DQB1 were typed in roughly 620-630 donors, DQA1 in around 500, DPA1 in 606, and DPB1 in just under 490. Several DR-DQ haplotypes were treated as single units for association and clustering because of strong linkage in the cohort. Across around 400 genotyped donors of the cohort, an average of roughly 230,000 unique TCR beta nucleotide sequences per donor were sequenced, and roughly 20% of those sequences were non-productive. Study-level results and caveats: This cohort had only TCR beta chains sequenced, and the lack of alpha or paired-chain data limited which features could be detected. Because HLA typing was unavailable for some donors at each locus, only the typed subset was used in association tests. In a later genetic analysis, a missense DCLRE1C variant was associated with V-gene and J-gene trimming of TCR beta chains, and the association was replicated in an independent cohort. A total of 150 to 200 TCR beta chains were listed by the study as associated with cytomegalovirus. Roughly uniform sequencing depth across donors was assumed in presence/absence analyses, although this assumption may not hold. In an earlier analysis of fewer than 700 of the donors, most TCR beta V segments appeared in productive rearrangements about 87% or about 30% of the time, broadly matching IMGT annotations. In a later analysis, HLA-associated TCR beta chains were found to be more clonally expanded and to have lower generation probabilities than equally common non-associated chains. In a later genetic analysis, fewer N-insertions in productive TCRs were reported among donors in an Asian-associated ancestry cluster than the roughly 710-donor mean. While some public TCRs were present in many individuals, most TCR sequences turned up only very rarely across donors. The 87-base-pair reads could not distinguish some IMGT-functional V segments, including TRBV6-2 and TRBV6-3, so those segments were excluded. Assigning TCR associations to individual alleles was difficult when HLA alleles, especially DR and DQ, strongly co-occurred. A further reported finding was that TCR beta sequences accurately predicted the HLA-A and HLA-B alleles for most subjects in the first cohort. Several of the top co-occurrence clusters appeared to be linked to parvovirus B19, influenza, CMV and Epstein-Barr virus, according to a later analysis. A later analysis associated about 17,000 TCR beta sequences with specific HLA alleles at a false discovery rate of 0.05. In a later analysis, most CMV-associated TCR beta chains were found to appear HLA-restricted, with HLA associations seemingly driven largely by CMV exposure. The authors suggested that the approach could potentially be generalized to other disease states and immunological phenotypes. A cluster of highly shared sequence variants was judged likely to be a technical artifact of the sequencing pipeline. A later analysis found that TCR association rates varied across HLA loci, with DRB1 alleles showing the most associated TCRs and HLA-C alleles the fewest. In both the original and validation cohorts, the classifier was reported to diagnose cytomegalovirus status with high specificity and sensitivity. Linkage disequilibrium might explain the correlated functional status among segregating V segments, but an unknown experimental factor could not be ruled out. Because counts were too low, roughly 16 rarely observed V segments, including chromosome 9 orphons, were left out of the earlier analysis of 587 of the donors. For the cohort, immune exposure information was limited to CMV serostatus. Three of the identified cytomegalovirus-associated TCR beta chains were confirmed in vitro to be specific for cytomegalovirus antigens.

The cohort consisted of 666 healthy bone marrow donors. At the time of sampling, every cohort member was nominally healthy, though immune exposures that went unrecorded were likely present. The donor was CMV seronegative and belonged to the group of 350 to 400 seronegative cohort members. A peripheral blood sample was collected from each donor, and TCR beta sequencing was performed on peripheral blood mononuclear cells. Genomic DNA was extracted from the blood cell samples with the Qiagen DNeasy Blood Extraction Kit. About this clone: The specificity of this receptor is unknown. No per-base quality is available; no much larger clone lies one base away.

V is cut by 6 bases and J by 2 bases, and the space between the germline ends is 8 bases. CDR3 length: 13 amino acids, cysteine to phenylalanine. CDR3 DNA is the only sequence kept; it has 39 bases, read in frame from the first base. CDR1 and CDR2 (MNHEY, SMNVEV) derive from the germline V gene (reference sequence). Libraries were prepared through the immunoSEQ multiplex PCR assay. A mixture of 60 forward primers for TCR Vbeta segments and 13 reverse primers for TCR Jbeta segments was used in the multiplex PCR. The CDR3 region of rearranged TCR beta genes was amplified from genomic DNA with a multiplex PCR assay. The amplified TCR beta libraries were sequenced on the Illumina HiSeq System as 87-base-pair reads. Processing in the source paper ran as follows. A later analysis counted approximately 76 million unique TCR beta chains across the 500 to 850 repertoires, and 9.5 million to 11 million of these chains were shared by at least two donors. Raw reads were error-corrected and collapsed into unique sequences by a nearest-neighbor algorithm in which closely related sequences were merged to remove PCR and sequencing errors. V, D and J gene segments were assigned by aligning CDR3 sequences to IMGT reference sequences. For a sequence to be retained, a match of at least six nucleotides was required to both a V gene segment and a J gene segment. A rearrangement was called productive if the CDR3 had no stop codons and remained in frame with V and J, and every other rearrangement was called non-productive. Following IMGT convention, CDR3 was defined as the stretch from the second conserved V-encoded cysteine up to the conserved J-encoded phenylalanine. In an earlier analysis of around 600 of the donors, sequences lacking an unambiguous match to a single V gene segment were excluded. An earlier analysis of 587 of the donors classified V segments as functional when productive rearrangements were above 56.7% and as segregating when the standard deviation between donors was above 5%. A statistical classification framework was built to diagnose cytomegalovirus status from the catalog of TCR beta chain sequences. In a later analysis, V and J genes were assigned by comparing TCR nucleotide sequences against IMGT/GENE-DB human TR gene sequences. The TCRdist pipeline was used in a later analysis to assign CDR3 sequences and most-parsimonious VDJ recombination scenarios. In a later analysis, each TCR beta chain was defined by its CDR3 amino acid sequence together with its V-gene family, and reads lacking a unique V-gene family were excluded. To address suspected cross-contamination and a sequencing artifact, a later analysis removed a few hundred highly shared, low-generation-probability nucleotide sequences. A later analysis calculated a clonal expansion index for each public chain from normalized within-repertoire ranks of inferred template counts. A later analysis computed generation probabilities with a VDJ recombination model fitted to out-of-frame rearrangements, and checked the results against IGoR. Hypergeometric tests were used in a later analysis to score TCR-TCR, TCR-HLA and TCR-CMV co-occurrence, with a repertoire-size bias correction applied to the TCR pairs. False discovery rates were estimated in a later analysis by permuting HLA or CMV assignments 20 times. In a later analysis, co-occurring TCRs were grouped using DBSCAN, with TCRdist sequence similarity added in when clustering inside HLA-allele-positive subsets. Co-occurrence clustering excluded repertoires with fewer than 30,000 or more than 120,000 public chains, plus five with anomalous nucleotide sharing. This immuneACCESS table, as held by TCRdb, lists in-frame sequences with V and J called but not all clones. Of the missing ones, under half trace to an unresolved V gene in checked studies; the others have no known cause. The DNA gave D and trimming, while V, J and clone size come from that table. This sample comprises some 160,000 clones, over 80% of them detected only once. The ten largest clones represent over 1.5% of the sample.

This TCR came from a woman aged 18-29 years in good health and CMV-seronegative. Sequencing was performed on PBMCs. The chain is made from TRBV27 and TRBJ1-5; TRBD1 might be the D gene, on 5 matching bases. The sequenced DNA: TGTGCCAGCAGCAGGGAACGCAATCAGCCCCAGCATTTT. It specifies CASSRERNQPQHF.